This passage covers 14 T cell receptor beta chains from one sample sequenced in a study of beta chain features in type 1 diabetes. The study reverse transcribed the entire isolated RNA, so it sequenced expressed TCRB transcripts. Assay: immunoSEQ multiplex PCR; the TCRdb copy retains only in-frame clones and omits some. The profile shows about 360,000 clones, roughly 12% of them singletons. The sample was naive CD4+ T cells from blood. All receptors come from a man between 18 and 35 years old in good health.

The chain uses TRBV15 and TRBJ2-5; 8 bases align to TRBD1. The J call may not be correct, given that the DNA end is closer to TRBJ2-7. The CDR3 consists of 14 residues. Per the germline V gene, CDR1 is LNHNV and CDR2 is YYDKDF (reference sequence). CDR3 in DNA: TGTGCCACCAGCAGAAGGACAGGGCTGGACGAGCAGTACTTC. Amino acids: CATSRRTGLDEQYF.

This clone was counted between two and nine times. The gene calls are TRBV21-1 and TRBJ1-2. TRBV21-1 is noted as a pseudogene. The CDR3 covers 12 residues. The CDR3 region has the DNA TGTGCTCGTGCCGCGGGGGACTATGGCTACACCTTC. Residues: CARAAGDYGYTF.

This rearrangement joins TRBV5-1 to TRBJ1-1, with TRBD1 matching 11 bases. V gave up 3 bases and J gave up 5 bases; unmatched junction bases: 6. The germline V gene has CDR1 SGHRS and CDR2 YFSETQ. This CDR3 region has 15 residues. Written as DNA, the CDR3 is TGCGCCAGCAGCTGGACGGGACAGGGGGAGACTGAAGCTTTCTTT. Translation: CASSWTGQGETEAFF.

Only a few counts were recorded for this clone. The V and J genes are TRBV29-1 and TRBJ1-1; TRBD1 matches at 7 bases. V lost 6 bases, J lost 1 base, and 8 bases stayed unmatched. CDR1 is SQVTM and CDR2 is ANQGSEA in the germline V gene. This CDR3 spans 14 amino acids. The CDR3 loop reads CSVAPRTGNTEAFF. The CDR3 nucleotides are TGCAGCGTGGCACCACGGACAGGGAACACTGAAGCTTTCTTT.

This clone was detected only a few times. The chain links TRBV7-2 to TRBJ1-4, with 11 bases aligning to TRBD1. CDR3 length equals 14 residues. Germline trimming cut 5 bases from V and 7 bases from J; bases unmatched to any gene: 3. The germline CDR1 and CDR2 sequences are SGHTA and FQGNSA. CDR3 DNA sequence: TGTGCCAGCAGCGGGGACAGGGGGTTTGAAAAACTGTTTTTT. Residues: CASSGDRGFEKLFF.

V gene TRBV5-1 combines with J gene TRBJ2-5, with TRBD1 identical over 12 bases. The CDR3 is 16 amino acids. CDR1 and CDR2 (germline): SGHRS, YFSETQ. J lost 5 bases, V lost 4 bases, and 9 bases had no gene match. CDR3 nucleotides: TGCGCCAGCAGCCCTGGATGGGACAGGGGGCCGGAGACCCAGTACTTC. This gives the protein CASSPGWDRGPETQYF.

This clone was recorded a few times. V usage is TRBV28 and J usage is TRBJ2-1; 8 bases match TRBD2. The J segment lost 4 bases and the V segment lost 5 bases, leaving 10 bases of the junction unmatched. The CDR3 contains 16 residues. The germline CDR1 and CDR2 sequences are MDHEN and SYDVKM. CDR3 nucleotides: TGTGCCAGCAGTCTACAGACTAGCGCGGGATACAATGAGCAGTTCTTC. Amino acid sequence: CASSLQTSAGYNEQFF. Full variable domain (outside the CDR3, taken from reference TRBV28 and TRBJ2-1): DVKVTQSSRYLVKRTGEKVFLECVQDMDHENMFWYRQDPGLGLRLIYFSYDVKMKEKGDIPEGYSVSREKKERFSLILESASTNQTSMYLCASSLQTSAGYNEQFFGPGTRLTVL.

The chain joins TRBV27 to TRBJ2-5, with unresolved D. Germline CDR1 and CDR2: MNHEY and SMNVEV (reference sequence). Deletions cut 0 bases from V and 5 bases from J, with 7 bases between. This CDR3 spans 13 amino acids. DNA for the CDR3: TGTGCCAGCAGTTTATCCGAGGTCGAGACCCAGTACTTC. This translates into CASSLSEVETQYF.

The rearrangement links TRBV7-9 to TRBJ1-3, with D maybe TRBD1 (5 bases). There are 15 residues in the CDR3. V was trimmed by 5 bases and J by 1 base, leaving 12 bases between them. Germline lookup yields CDR1 SEHNR and CDR2 FQNEAQ (reference sequence). The CDR3 region is CASSLMGLSGNTIYF. Here the CDR3 DNA reads TGTGCCAGCAGCCTGATGGGACTTTCTGGAAACACCATATATTTT.

This clone appeared a few times. V usage is TRBV30 and J usage is TRBJ2-1; TRBD2 matches at 8 bases. Unmatched junction bases numbered 16, after V lost 3 bases and J lost 6 bases. The CDR3 sequence is 17 residues long. Germline values: CDR1 GTSNPN, CDR2 SVGIG (reference sequence). The DNA for the CDR3 is TGTGCCTGGAGCTCCCCCGGGAGGGTTGGGGCTCTCAATGAGCAGTTCTTC. Translated, it gives CAWSSPGRVGALNEQFF.

There are a few counts of this clone. Other DNA sequences in the sample encode the same CDR3. V gene TRBV5-1 combines with J gene TRBJ2-5, with TRBD1 matching over 10 bases. The CDR3 sequence is 15 residues long. Germline-derived CDR1 and CDR2 are SGHRS and YFSETQ. V lost 0 bases, J lost 4 bases, and 3 bases stayed unmatched. CDR3 nucleotide sequence: TGCGCCAGCAGCTTGGAGGGACAGGGGTCAGAGACCCAGTACTTC. Protein: CASSLEGQGSETQYF.

This clone was detected a few times. The chain employs TRBV4-1 and TRBJ2-7, with 9 bases aligning to TRBD2. The CDR3 runs to 16 residues. Trimming removed 3 bases from V and 2 bases from J; junction bases left unmatched: 8. CDR1 is MGHRA, CDR2 YSYEKL, per germline. In DNA, the CDR3 is TGCGCCAGCAGCCAGTCCGGGGTAGCGGGAGCCTACGAGCAGTACTTC. This encodes CASSQSGVAGAYEQYF.

This clone was detected only a few times. V usage is TRBV5-1 and J usage is TRBJ2-7, with 8 bases that match TRBD1. CDR1 is SGHRS, CDR2 YFSETQ, per germline. The V gene end was trimmed by 4 bases and the J gene end by 4 bases; junction bases not matched to a gene: 10. The CDR3 has 15 amino acids. CDR3 region: CASSIRTGPWYEQYF. Here the CDR3 DNA reads TGCGCCAGCAGCATCCGGACAGGGCCCTGGTACGAGCAGTACTTC. The whole variable domain, remainder taken from reference TRBV5-1 and TRBJ2-7, is KAGVTQTPRYLIKTRGQQVTLSCSPISGHRSVSWYQQTPGQGLQFLFEYFSETQRNKGNFPGRFSGRQFSNSRSEMNVSTLELGDSALYLCASSIRTGPWYEQYFGPGTRLTVT.

This clone was counted between two and nine times. The rearrangement links TRBV29-1 to TRBJ1-1; 10 bases are a match to TRBD1. Germline CDR1 SQVTM, CDR2 ANQGSEA. V shed 1 base, J shed 8 bases, and the junction held 4 bases outside the gene matches. This CDR3 is 13 amino acids long. CDR3 in DNA: TGCAGCGTTGAAGGGACAGGGGGTGGGGAAGCTTTCTTT. It yields the protein CSVEGTGGGEAFF.